This TCR beta chain was recorded in a study of T cell repertoires in cytomegalovirus infection. Study results and limitations: HLA-C-restricted CMV clonotypes gave the most frequent clonotype in two of eight donors.

Per the germline V gene, CDR1 is SQVTM and CDR2 is ANQGSEA. The CDR3 is 20 amino acids. V lost 8 bases, J lost 6 bases, and 31 bases stayed unmatched. Comments on this clonotype: Its antigen remains unknown.

TCRdb recomputed calls from the reads with MiXCR, one row per CDR3 protein. The table includes more than 400,000 distinct CDR3 sequences, about 25% detected once. The receptor was derived from a human donor in good health (CMV status not recorded). Some clones in this sample may be carry-over from other donors' samples. The chain joins TRBV29-1 to TRBJ2-1; 7 bases match TRBD2. Material for sequencing was PBMCs. The CDR3 sequence is CSSRTPLVAGEGRVANEQFF. DNA for the CDR3: TGCAGCTCCCGTACCCCCCTTGTTGCGGGAGAAGGTCGCGTTGCCAATGAGCAGTTCTTC.